The 19 T cell receptor beta chains listed next were all sequenced from one sample in a study of blood T cell repertoires in COVID-19 (dated by TCRdb to the early 2020s). Libraries came from the immunoSEQ multiplex PCR assay. TCRdb took over this immuneACCESS table, retaining in-frame rearrangements with V and J assigned. Such tables are incomplete; in checked studies, under half of the missing clones stem from an unresolved V gene, and the remainder is unexplained. This sample comprises over 150,000 clones, around nine tenths of them detected only once. The top ten hold less than 3.5% of the sample. Material: peripheral blood. The receptors derive from a man between 35 and 55 years old with active or convalescent COVID-19.

This chain joins TRBV14 and TRBJ2-2; 7 bases agree with TRBD1. Unmatched junction bases numbered 7, after V lost 8 bases and J lost 4 bases. Germline-derived CDR1 and CDR2 are SGHDN and FVKESK. CDR3 length: 14 amino acids. In DNA form, the CDR3 reads TGTGCCAGCGCAAAGACAGGGATCACCGGGGAGCTGTTTTTT. This codes for CASAKTGITGELFF.

The chain recombines TRBV18 with TRBJ2-5, with D possibly TRBD2 on 6 matching bases. V was pared by 4 bases and J by 1 base, with 10 bases between. CDR1 is KGHSH, CDR2 LQKENI, per germline. The CDR3 covers 14 residues. As DNA, the CDR3 is TGTGCCAGCTCACGCTGGGGAGGCCAAGAGACCCAGTACTTC. Amino acid sequence: CASSRWGGQETQYF. The whole variable domain, remainder taken from reference TRBV18 and TRBJ2-5, is NAGVMQNPRHLVRRRGQEARLRCSPMKGHSHVYWYRQLPEEGLKFMVYLQKENIIDESGMPKERFSAEFPKEGPSILRIQQVVRGDSAAYFCASSRWGGQETQYFGPGTRLLVL.

The chain carries TRBV12-5 and TRBJ2-1, with TRBD2 matching 8 bases. With V trimmed by 6 bases and J by 8 bases, 9 bases remained unmatched. From germline, CDR1 is LGHNT and CDR2 FRNRAP. CDR3 length equals 14 residues. CDR3 DNA: TGTGCTAGTGGCTCGGGGACTAGTCTCTATGAGCAGTTCTTC. Encoded protein: CASGSGTSLYEQFF.

The chain employs TRBV7-2 and TRBJ1-2; D gene ambiguous. Trimming removed 2 bases at V and 0 bases at J, with 7 bases between. The CDR3 length is 14 residues. CDR1 is SGHTA and CDR2 is FQGNSA in the germline V gene. The CDR3 region is CASSLNSANYGYTF. CDR3 sequence (DNA): TGTGCCAGCAGCTTAAACAGTGCTAACTATGGCTACACCTTC.

This clone occurred once. This chain uses TRBV2 with TRBJ1-1, with D possibly TRBD1 on 5 matching bases. Germline CDR1 SNHLY, CDR2 FYNNEI. CDR3 length: 15 residues. The germline V and J ends were trimmed by 4 bases and 1 base, with 13 bases remaining between them. CDR3 residues: CASSVRGIRNTEAFF. The CDR3 region has the DNA TGTGCCAGCAGTGTTCGGGGGATTAGGAACACTGAAGCTTTCTTT.

The V call is TRBV7-8, the J call TRBJ2-2, with a possible D match to TRBD2 (6 bases). Germline V gene data show CDR1 as SGHVS and CDR2 as FQNEAQ. Trimming left V 5 bases short and J 1 base short, with 14 bases between. The CDR3 spans 16 residues. The CDR3 bases are TGTGCCAGCAGCCCCCCGCGGGGCGGGAACACCGGGGAGCTGTTTTTT. Protein sequence: CASSPPRGGNTGELFF.

This sequence joins TRBV5-1 and TRBJ2-3, with TRBD1 as a possible D gene (6 bases). Germline V CDR1 and CDR2: SGHRS, YFSETQ. Trimming took off 4 bases at V and 5 bases at J, with 26 bases between the two ends. This CDR3 spans 18 amino acids. The CDR3 loop is CASSPIAGAQDGGDTQYF. The CDR3, as DNA: TGCGCCAGCAGCCCAATTGCAGGGGCACAGGATGGTGGAGATACGCAGTATTTT.

This chain joins TRBV7-8 and TRBJ2-7, with 7 bases fitting TRBD1. Germline trimming cut 5 bases from V and 3 bases from J; bases unmatched to any gene: 10. The CDR3 has 15 residues. CDR1 and CDR2 from the germline V gene are SGHVS and FQNEAQ. Here the CDR3 reads CASSADRVEVYEQYF. The CDR3 DNA reads as TGTGCCAGCAGCGCTGACAGGGTAGAGGTCTACGAGCAGTACTTC.

V is TRBV30 and J is TRBJ2-1; 9 bases fit TRBD2. CDR3 length equals 14 residues. The V segment lost 0 bases and the J segment 10 bases; nucleotides outside the gene matches: 7. The germline V gene has CDR1 GTSNPN and CDR2 SVGIG (reference sequence). The CDR3 coding sequence is TGTGCCTGGAGTGTAGGAGTAGCGGGGGCGGAGCAGTTCTTC. Residues: CAWSVGVAGAEQFF. Together with reference TRBV30 and TRBJ2-1, the CDR3 gives the full variable domain: SQTIHQWPATLVQPVGSPLSLECTVEGTSNPNLYWYRQAAGRGLQLLFYSVGIGQISSEVPQNLSASRPQDRQFILSSKKLLLSDSGFYLCAWSVGVAGAEQFFGPGTRLTVL.

J is TRBJ2-3 and V is TRBV2, with 8 bases that match TRBD1. CDR3 size: 16 residues. Germline V lookup: CDR1 SNHLY, CDR2 FYNNEI. V was clipped by 3 bases and J by 2 bases; unmatched bases: 7. CDR3 region: CASSDRAGGDTDTQYF. CDR3 nucleotides: TGTGCCAGCAGTGACCGAGCAGGGGGCGACACAGATACGCAGTATTTT.

This clone appeared a few times. This rearrangement joins TRBV7-8 to TRBJ2-7; tentatively, D is TRBD1 (6 bases). This CDR3 is 15 amino acids long. Germline V gives CDR1 SGHVS, CDR2 FQNEAQ. V lost 1 base and J lost 3, with 13 bases in between. The CDR3 region is CASSLDYGQFYEQYF. The CDR3 coding sequence is TGTGCCAGCAGCTTAGACTACGGACAGTTCTACGAGCAGTACTTC.

The V gene is TRBV4-3, the J gene TRBJ2-1; 10 positions match TRBD2. Germline values: CDR1 LGHNA, CDR2 YSLEER. The CDR3 has 21 amino acids. V was clipped by 0 bases and J by 0 bases; unmatched bases: 14. In DNA form, the CDR3 reads TGCGCCAGCAGCCAAGATCTGAGCGGGGGGGCCCGGCCAAGCTCCTACAATGAGCAGTTCTTC. Its translation is CASSQDLSGGARPSSYNEQFF.

The gene calls are TRBV4-1 and TRBJ2-7, with D possibly matching TRBD2 (6 bases). In germline, CDR1 is MGHRA, CDR2 YSYEKL. This CDR3 is built from 14 residues. V was clipped by 9 bases and J by 1 base, with 16 bases between them. The CDR3 DNA follows: TGCGCCAGAGACGGGGAGGTAAAGTCCTACGAGCAGTACTTC. It specifies CARDGEVKSYEQYF.

The CDR3 spells CASSFGARGTEAFF. In DNA, the CDR3 is TGTGCCAGTTCCTTCGGGGCGCGGGGGACTGAAGCTTTCTTT. J is TRBJ1-1 and V is TRBV19; a weak D match, TRBD1 (5 bases). CDR1 and CDR2 from the germline V gene are LNHDA and SQIVND (reference sequence). The CDR3 is 14 amino acids. V was clipped by 8 bases and J by 5 bases, with 18 bases between them.

The J gene is TRBJ1-6, the V gene TRBV27; 8 positions match TRBD1. V shed 4 bases and J 7 bases; nucleotides not matched to a gene: 6. Germline V gives CDR1 MNHEY, CDR2 SMNVEV (reference sequence). The CDR3 spans 15 residues. The CDR3 reads CASSSRQGLNSPLHF. The CDR3 region has the DNA TGTGCCAGCAGTTCGAGACAGGGGCTAAATTCACCCCTCCACTTT.

This clone is a singleton in its sample. The chain employs TRBV6-6 and TRBJ1-4, with 7 bases matching TRBD1. V was clipped by 0 bases and J by 6 bases; unmatched bases: 7. The CDR3 covers 16 residues. Germline values: CDR1 MNHNY, CDR2 SVGAGI (reference sequence). The CDR3 loop is CASSYSPVTGYEKLFF. The CDR3, as DNA: TGTGCCAGCAGTTACTCCCCCGTGACAGGGTATGAAAAACTGTTTTTT.

The chain uses TRBV5-6 and TRBJ2-1; 7 bases line up with TRBD2. The CDR3 totals 15 residues. Germline CDR1 and CDR2: SGHDT and YYEEEE. The trim removed 2 bases at V and 0 bases at J, leaving 2 bases unmatched. The CDR3 is CASSFGGSSYNEQFF. The CDR3 nucleotides read TGTGCCAGCAGCTTCGGGGGGAGCTCCTACAATGAGCAGTTCTTC.

V and J are TRBV6-2 or TRBV6-3 and TRBJ1-4, with 8 bases lining up with TRBD1. V lost 6 bases and J lost 7; bases outside the gene matches: 7. The CDR3 length is 14 residues. The V gene's germline CDR1 is MNHEY and CDR2 SVGEGT. For the CDR3, the DNA is TGTGCCAGCAGCCCTACAGGGGGTTTTGAAAAACTGTTTTTT. Translation gives CASSPTGGFEKLFF.

The chain combines TRBV21-1 with TRBJ1-2. TRBV21-1 is flagged as a pseudogene. The CDR3 covers 15 residues. The CDR3 loop reads CASSKGWRLNYGYTF. CDR3 in DNA: TGTGCCAGCAGCAAAGGGTGGCGGCTGAACTATGGCTACACCTTC.